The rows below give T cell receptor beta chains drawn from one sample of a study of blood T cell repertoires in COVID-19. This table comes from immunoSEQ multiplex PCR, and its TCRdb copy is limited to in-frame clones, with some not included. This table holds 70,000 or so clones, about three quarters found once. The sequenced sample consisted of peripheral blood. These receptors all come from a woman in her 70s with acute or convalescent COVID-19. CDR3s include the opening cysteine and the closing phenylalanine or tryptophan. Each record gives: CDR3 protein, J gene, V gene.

CASSLATTGQGDYEQYF TRBJ2-7 TRBV5-1
CASSSRDIKSPLHF TRBJ1-6 TRBV6-2/TRBV6-3
CASKSLSSGNTIYF TRBJ1-3 TRBV6-5
CAWSVGVFPYEQYF TRBJ2-7 TRBV30
CATSDLRGGSGDTQYF TRBJ2-3 TRBV24-1
CAQAQAHNSTYNSPLHF TRBJ1-6 TRBV19
CASSPGGEKNEQFF TRBJ2-1 TRBV6-5
CASSPRGSSYEQYF NA TRBV13
CASSQVGREGQETQYF TRBJ2-5 TRBV3-1/TRBV3-2
CASRTGSPDTGELFF TRBJ2-2 TRBV27
CASSRTGPSEPQHF TRBJ1-5 TRBV4-2
CASSFGLAINTDTQYF TRBJ2-3 TRBV27
CASSVATRGWGTDTQYF TRBJ2-3 TRBV9
CASSQFPAGRVSERSQETQYF TRBJ2-5 TRBV14
CATSDPIPGSPQELFF TRBJ2-2 TRBV24-1